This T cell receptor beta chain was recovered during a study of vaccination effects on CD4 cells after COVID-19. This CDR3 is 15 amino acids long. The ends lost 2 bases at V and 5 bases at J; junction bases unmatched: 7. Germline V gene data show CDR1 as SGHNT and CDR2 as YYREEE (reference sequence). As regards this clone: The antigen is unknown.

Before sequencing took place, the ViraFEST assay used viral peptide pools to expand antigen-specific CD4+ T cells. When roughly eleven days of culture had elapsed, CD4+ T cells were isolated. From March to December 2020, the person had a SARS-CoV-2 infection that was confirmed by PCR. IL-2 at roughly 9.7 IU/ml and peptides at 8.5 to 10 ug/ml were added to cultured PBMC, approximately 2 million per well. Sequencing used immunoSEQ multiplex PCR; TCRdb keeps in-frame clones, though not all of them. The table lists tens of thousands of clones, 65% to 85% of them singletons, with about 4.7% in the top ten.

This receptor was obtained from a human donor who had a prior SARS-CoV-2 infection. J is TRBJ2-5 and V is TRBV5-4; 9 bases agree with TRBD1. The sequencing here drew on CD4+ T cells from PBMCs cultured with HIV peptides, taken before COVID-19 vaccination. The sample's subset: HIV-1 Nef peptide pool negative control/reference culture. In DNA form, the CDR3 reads TGTGCCAGCAGCTTTGGACAGGGGCAGAGGGAGACCCAGTACTTC. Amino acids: CASSFGQGQRETQYF. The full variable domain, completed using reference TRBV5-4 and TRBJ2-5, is ETGVTQSPTHLIKTRGQQVTLRCSSQSGHNTVSWYQQALGQGPQFIFQYYREEENGRGNFPPRFSGLQFPNYSSELNVNALELDDSALYLCASSFGQGQRETQYFGPGTRLLVL.